A single sample gave rise to the 3 T cell receptor beta chains below, sequenced in a study of blood T cell repertoires in COVID-19. The repertoire was sequenced with immunoSEQ multiplex PCR; TCRdb's copy has only in-frame clones and lacks some. Altogether 250,000 to 400,000 clones are present, about 91% being singletons, with the ten largest covering 1.5% to 2%. Sequenced material: peripheral blood. The receptors derive from a woman aged 25 to 39 with COVID-19, enrolled during active disease.

This chain joins TRBV7-2 and TRBJ2-7; tentatively, D is TRBD1 (6 bases). Trimming took off 0 bases at V and 4 bases at J, with 22 bases between the two ends. Germline V CDR1 and CDR2: SGHTA, FQGNSA. The CDR3 is 18 residues long. The CDR3 sequence: CASSLARVLGEGGYEQYF. The CDR3 DNA follows: TGTGCCAGCAGCTTAGCACGGGTATTAGGGGAAGGGGGTTACGAGCAGTACTTC. Using reference TRBV7-2 and TRBJ2-7 for the parts outside the CDR3, the full variable domain is GAGVSQSPSNKVTEKGKDVELRCDPISGHTALYWYRQSLGQGLEFLIYFQGNSAPDKSGLPSDRFSAERTGGSVSTLTIQRTQQEDSAVYLCASSLARVLGEGGYEQYFGPGTRLTVT.

V is TRBV5-1 and J is TRBJ1-1; 7 nucleotides line up with TRBD1. CDR1 and CDR2 from the germline V gene are SGHRS and YFSETQ. Germline trimming cut 7 bases from V and 3 bases from J; bases unmatched to any gene: 9. The CDR3 runs 14 residues. CDR3 sequence: CASRKTGADTEAFF. In DNA form, the CDR3 reads TGCGCCAGCCGAAAAACAGGGGCGGACACTGAAGCTTTCTTT.

The rearrangement uses TRBV15 and TRBJ1-3; TRBD1 aligns across 8 bases. The CDR3 extends over 17 amino acids. V was clipped by 6 bases and J by 2 bases; unmatched bases: 12. CDR1 is LNHNV and CDR2 is YYDKDF in the germline V gene (reference sequence). CDR3: CATRNSGTGFAGNTIYF. DNA for the CDR3: TGTGCCACCAGAAACTCCGGGACAGGATTTGCTGGAAACACCATATATTTT.